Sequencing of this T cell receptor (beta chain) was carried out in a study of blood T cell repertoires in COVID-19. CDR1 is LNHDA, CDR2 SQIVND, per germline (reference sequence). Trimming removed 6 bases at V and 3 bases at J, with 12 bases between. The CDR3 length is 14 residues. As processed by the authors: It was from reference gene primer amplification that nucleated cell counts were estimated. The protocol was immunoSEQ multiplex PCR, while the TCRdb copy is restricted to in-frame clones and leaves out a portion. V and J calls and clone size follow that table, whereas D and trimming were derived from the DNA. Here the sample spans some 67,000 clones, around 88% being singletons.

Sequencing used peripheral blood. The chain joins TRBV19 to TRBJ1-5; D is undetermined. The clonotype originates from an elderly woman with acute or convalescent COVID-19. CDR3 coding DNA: TGTGCCAGTAGGGCCAGCCTAGACAATCAGCCCCAGCATTTT. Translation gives CASRASLDNQPQHF.